These 9 T cell receptor beta chains were all obtained from the same sample, sequenced in a study of blood T cell repertoires in COVID-19. Profiled with immunoSEQ multiplex PCR; TCRdb holds only in-frame clones, not every one. The sample has 110,000 to 150,000 clones; about 80% are singletons. Source material: peripheral blood. The receptors stem from a woman of 80 years or more in a cohort sampled during active or convalescent COVID-19.

This clone was observed a single time. This rearrangement joins TRBV7-2 to TRBJ2-1; D is possibly TRBD1 (6 bases). Germline lookup yields CDR1 SGHTA and CDR2 FQGNSA. Trimming removed 2 bases from V and 4 bases from J, with 15 bases in between. The CDR3 length is 16 residues. This CDR3 is CASSLSTGTSYNEQFF. In DNA, the CDR3 is TGTGCCAGCAGCTTATCGACAGGAACTTCTTACAATGAGCAGTTCTTC.

The chain is built from TRBV13 and TRBJ2-5, with TRBD1 matching over 7 bases. CDR3 length: 14 amino acids. V trimming: 5 bases; J trimming: 5 bases; junction bases outside the gene matches: 8. The germline CDR1 and CDR2 sequences are PRHDT and FYEKMQ (reference sequence). The CDR3 nucleotides are TGTGCCAGCAGCCAAAGACAGGGTTCGGAGACCCAGTACTTC. Translating gives CASSQRQGSETQYF. The full variable domain, completed using reference TRBV13 and TRBJ2-5, is AAGVIQSPRHLIKEKRETATLKCYPIPRHDTVYWYQQGPGQDPQFLISFYEKMQSDKGSIPDRFSAQQFSDYHSELNMSSLELGDSALYFCASSQRQGSETQYFGPGTRLLVL.

Notes on this clone: The DNA is left out, because the CDR3 cannot be placed on it with certainty; the CDR3 is given as TCRdb lists it. The chain recombines TRBV7-3 with TRBJ2-1; the DNA was not compared with TRBD2, the D call given in the table. Germline CDR1 is SGHTA and CDR2 is FQGTGA. Ends included, the CDR3 has 12 residues. This CDR3 reads CASSSAPGLQFF.

This chain links TRBV2 with TRBJ2-3, with 7 nucleotides matching TRBD2. V lost 3 bases to trimming and J lost 8 bases; unmatched junction nucleotides: 5. The CDR3 contains 13 residues. Germline CDR1 is SNHLY and CDR2 is FYNNEI. CDR3 loop: CASSETSRGTQYF. CDR3 DNA: TGTGCCAGCAGTGAGACTAGCCGAGGTACGCAGTATTTT.

The chain links TRBV2 to TRBJ2-1, with 12 bases identical to TRBD2. The CDR3 runs 15 residues. V lost 5 bases and J lost 3; bases outside the gene matches: 2. Germline CDR1 SNHLY, CDR2 FYNNEI. CDR3 protein: CASSRTSGNYNEQFF. The CDR3 bases are TGTGCCAGCAGTAGGACTAGCGGGAACTACAATGAGCAGTTCTTC.

The sample holds a few counts of this clone. The chain employs TRBV19 and TRBJ1-6; 9 bases line up with TRBD1. This CDR3 spans 11 amino acids. CDR1 is LNHDA and CDR2 is SQIVND in the germline V gene (reference sequence). V shed 5 bases, J shed 14 bases, and the junction held 1 base outside the gene matches. The CDR3 loop reads CASSRQGALHF. The CDR3 DNA reads as TGTGCCAGTAGTCGACAGGGGGCCCTCCACTTT.

This rearrangement joins TRBV20-1 to TRBJ2-1; D possibly corresponds to TRBD2 (5 bases). This CDR3 region has 13 residues. Per the germline V gene, CDR1 is DFQATT and CDR2 is SNEGSKA (reference sequence). The V end lost 3 bases, the J end lost 9 bases, and 15 bases lay between the germline ends. The CDR3 protein is CSASSGRGSEQFF. The CDR3 DNA reads as TGCAGTGCTAGTTCTGGGCGAGGGTCTGAGCAGTTCTTC.

The chain joins TRBV5-1 to TRBJ1-1, with 9 nucleotides matching TRBD1. CDR1 and CDR2 from the germline V gene are SGHRS and YFSETQ. The CDR3 covers 14 residues. J was trimmed by 4 bases and V by 2 bases; bases with no gene match: 3. DNA of the CDR3: TGCGCCAGCAGCTTCACGGGACAGGGCACTGAAGCTTTCTTT. Translating it yields CASSFTGQGTEAFF.

V gene TRBV5-1 combines with J gene TRBJ2-3; TRBD2 is a possible D gene (5 bases). Germline V gene lookup returns CDR1 SGHRS and CDR2 YFSETQ. Trimming stripped 4 bases from V and 3 bases from J, with 12 bases between. There are 14 residues in the CDR3. The CDR3 loop reads CASSHGLATDTQYF. CDR3 bases: TGCGCCAGCAGCCATGGGCTAGCAACAGATACGCAGTATTTT.